What follows are 21 T cell receptor beta chains derived from one specimen sequenced in a study of CD8+CD57+ T cells in acquired aplastic anemia. The study profiled TCR beta VDJ and CDR3 using genomic DNA as template. Each CDR3 protein gets one entry after TCRdb re-called the reads with MiXCR. Of some 190,000 distinct CDR3 sequences in the sample, 35% to 50% are singletons; the top ten hold approximately 3%. Input material: sorted CD4+, CD8+, or CD8+CD57+ T cells (not recorded which) from PBMCs. The receptors shown here come from a human donor in good health.

This clonotype was observed at least ten times. The DNA for the CDR3 is TGCAGTCCCTTGAGATCGGGACACCTCTATGGCTACACCTTC. Amino acids: CSPLRSGHLYGYTF. The chain recombines TRBV20-1 with TRBJ1-2; D is perhaps TRBD1 (6 bases). Trimming left V 8 bases short and J 4 bases short, with 20 bases between. The CDR3 length is 14 residues. Per the germline V gene, CDR1 is DFQATT and CDR2 is SNEGSKA (reference sequence).

The CDR3 reads CSVEEGRSMIKGYTF. In DNA, the CDR3 is TGCAGCGTCGAGGAGGGCCGATCCATGATCAAGGGCTACACCTTC. This chain links TRBV29-1 with TRBJ1-2; D gene uncertain. The V gene lost 6 bases and the J gene lost 8 bases, with 25 bases spanning the gap. The CDR3 runs 15 residues. Germline CDR1 and CDR2: SQVTM and ANQGSEA.

The CDR3 reads CASSQVRTGLLGEQFF. Written as DNA, the CDR3 is TGTGCCAGCAGCCAAGTCAGAACAGGACTTCTGGGGGAGCAGTTCTTC. The J gene is TRBJ2-1, the V gene TRBV19; D might be TRBD1 or TRBD2, each matching 5 bases. Germline V gives CDR1 LNHDA, CDR2 SQIVND (reference sequence). CDR3 length: 16 amino acids. V was cut by 9 bases and J by 10 bases, with 28 bases left in between.

This chain uses TRBV29-1 with TRBJ2-1, with TRBD2 matching over 8 bases. The CDR3 has 17 amino acids. CDR1 and CDR2 from the germline V gene are SQVTM and ANQGSEA. V trimming: 2 bases; J trimming: 4 bases; junction bases outside the gene matches: 13. The DNA for the CDR3 is TGCAGCGTTGAACTTGACTTATCGGGGGGGTTTTACAATGAGCAGTTCTTC. It translates to CSVELDLSGGFYNEQFF.

There are many counts of this clonotype. The V and J genes are TRBV6-1 and TRBJ1-1, with TRBD1 matching 7 bases. The ends lost 5 bases at V and 3 bases at J; junction bases unmatched: 3. The CDR3 sequence is 13 residues long. Germline loops: CDR1 MNHNS, CDR2 SASEGT. CDR3 in DNA: TGTGCCAGCAGTCTAGACAGGGACACTGAAGCTTTCTTT. Protein: CASSLDRDTEAFF.

The rearrangement links TRBV19 to TRBJ2-7; 8 bases map to TRBD2. Trimming cost V 3 bases and J 9 bases; bases outside gene matches: 4. Germline CDR1 and CDR2: LNHDA and SQIVND (reference sequence). The CDR3 length is 12 residues. The CDR3 coding sequence is TGTGCCAGTAGTATTCTCGCGGGAGGGCAGTACTTC. Translated, it gives CASSILAGGQYF.

A few counts support this clonotype. The chain combines TRBV6-2 or TRBV6-3 with TRBJ2-1; 8 bases match TRBD2. Germline V gives CDR1 MNHEY, CDR2 SVGEGT. This CDR3 spans 16 amino acids. V shed 2 bases, J shed 5 bases, and the junction held 8 bases outside the gene matches. The CDR3 coding sequence is TGTGCCAGCAGTTACCCCCCCGGGACTAGTAACAATGAGCAGTTCTTC. This encodes CASSYPPGTSNNEQFF.

This clonotype was seen repeatedly, ten times or more. The rearrangement links TRBV29-1 to TRBJ2-2; 7 nucleotides align to TRBD1. This CDR3 spans 15 amino acids. The junction had 8 bases not matched to a gene; V was cut back by 7 bases and J by 0 bases. Germline V CDR1 and CDR2: SQVTM, ANQGSEA. DNA for the CDR3: TGCAGCGCTACCCGGGGACAGCCGAACACCGGGGAGCTGTTTTTT. It yields the protein CSATRGQPNTGELFF.

Only a few counts were recorded for this clonotype. The chain joins TRBV6-5 to TRBJ2-7; D may correspond to TRBD1 or TRBD2 (6 bases each). The V gene lost 4 bases and the J gene lost 3 bases, with 13 bases spanning the gap. Germline values: CDR1 MNHEY, CDR2 SVGAGI. There are 14 residues in the CDR3. The CDR3: CASSFNGGLYEQYF. The CDR3 nucleotides are TGTGCCAGCAGTTTCAACGGGGGCCTCTACGAGCAGTACTTC.

The chain uses TRBV19 and TRBJ2-2, with D perhaps TRBD1 (5 bases). V lost 6 bases, J lost 2 bases, and 16 bases lay in between. Germline lookup yields CDR1 LNHDA and CDR2 SQIVND (reference sequence). The CDR3 extends over 16 amino acids. The CDR3 DNA sequence: TGTGCCAGTAGCCCCCAGGGTACGCAAAACACCGGGGAGCTGTTTTTT. This encodes CASSPQGTQNTGELFF.

This chain connects TRBV4-1 to TRBJ2-3; the D gene is possibly TRBD1 (5 bases). The CDR3 is 14 amino acids. Trimming took off 1 base at V and 3 bases at J, with 8 bases between the two ends. The germline V gene has CDR1 MGHRA and CDR2 YSYEKL. DNA of the CDR3: TGCGCCAGCAGCCAAGCTCCAGGGACAGATACGCAGTATTTT. It translates to CASSQAPGTDTQYF.

In regard to this clonotype: A read error may produce the germline difference seen at one junction end. This chain connects TRBV20-1 to TRBJ2-5; 8 bases align to TRBD1. This CDR3 comprises 14 residues. The germline V gene encodes CDR1 DFQATT and CDR2 SNEGSKA (reference sequence). CDR3 DNA sequence: TGCAGCGCGGGACCCAGGGGGCGTGGAGAGACCCGGTACTTC. Its protein product is CSAGPRGRGETRYF.

The chain joins TRBV20-1 to TRBJ1-1, with 9 bases fitting TRBD1. Trimming took 1 base from V and 7 from J; bases not matched to a gene: 7. Germline V lookup: CDR1 DFQATT, CDR2 SNEGSKA (reference sequence). The CDR3 is 14 residues long. Here the CDR3 reads CSARARTGGGEAFF. CDR3 coding DNA: TGCAGTGCTAGAGCGCGCACAGGGGGCGGTGAAGCTTTCTTT.

This clonotype was observed at least ten times. The chain has TRBV2 and TRBJ2-2; TRBD2 matches 8 bases. CDR1 is SNHLY, CDR2 FYNNEI, per germline. Trimming cost V 8 bases and J 8 bases; bases outside gene matches: 10. The CDR3 contains 14 residues. The CDR3 loop is CASFYSGVTGELFF. The CDR3 coding sequence is TGTGCCAGCTTTTATAGCGGGGTTACGGGGGAGCTGTTTTTT.

The chain has TRBV5-6 and TRBJ1-2, with D possibly being TRBD1 (5 bases). The CDR3 contains 15 residues. Germline lookup yields CDR1 SGHDT and CDR2 YYEEEE. The V and J ends lost 4 bases and 7 bases respectively, with 20 bases between them. CDR3 coding DNA: TGTGCCAGCAGCGTCATAAGTGGGGGGGGTCGTGGCTACACCTTC. Translation: CASSVISGGGRGYTF.

The table lists this clonotype with many counts. The CDR3 DNA is TGCAGTGCTTCGAGCGGGAGGGCCCACTGGAATGAGCAGTTCTTC. It yields the protein CSASSGRAHWNEQFF. The chain recombines TRBV20-1 with TRBJ2-1, with TRBD2 matching over 10 bases. CDR3 length: 15 amino acids. Germline values: CDR1 DFQATT, CDR2 SNEGSKA (reference sequence). The V segment lost 5 bases and the J segment 7 bases; nucleotides outside the gene matches: 11.

In its sample, this clonotype was seen a few times. At one boundary the junction diverges from the germline segment, which might be a read error. V and J are TRBV7-8 and TRBJ1-1, with D possibly being TRBD1 (6 bases). This CDR3 has 14 amino acids. Germline loops: CDR1 SGHVS, CDR2 FQNEAQ. CDR3 in DNA: TGTGCCAGCAGCTTAGTCACAGGGAACGCTGAAGCTTTCTTT. Translation gives CASSLVTGNAEAFF. Full variable domain (outside the CDR3, taken from reference TRBV7-8 and TRBJ1-1): GAGVSQSPRYKVAKRGQDVALRCDPISGHVSLFWYQQALGQGPEFLTYFQNEAQLDKSGLPSDRFFAERPEGSVSTLKIQRTQQEDSAVYLCASSLVTGNAEAFFGQGTRLTVV.

On this clonotype itself: Since a much larger clone is just one base distant, this may be a read error. This sequence joins TRBV11-2 and TRBJ1-4; tentatively, D is TRBD1 (5 bases). Germline V gene lookup returns CDR1 SGHAT and CDR2 FQNNGV. This CDR3 comprises 19 residues. Trimming removed 6 bases from V and 7 bases from J, with 30 bases in between. CDR3: CASSVPAAGRTMRGEKLFF. CDR3 DNA: TGTGCCAGCAGTGTCCCCGCCGCCGGCCGGACAATGAGGGGTGAAAAACTGTTTTTT.

The chain carries TRBV20-1 and TRBJ2-7, with D perhaps TRBD1 (6 bases). Trimming shortened V by 5 bases and J by 3 bases, and 14 bases separated the two germline ends. Germline values: CDR1 DFQATT, CDR2 SNEGSKA (reference sequence). This CDR3 spans 13 amino acids. The CDR3 spells CSAYRDTNYEQYF. The CDR3 DNA follows: TGCAGTGCTTACCGGGACACTAACTACGAGCAGTACTTC.

This chain links TRBV19 with TRBJ2-2; D is ambiguous. Trimming took 6 bases from V and 0 from J, leaving 8 bases between them. The CDR3 runs to 14 residues. Per germline, CDR1 LNHDA and CDR2 SQIVND (reference sequence). This CDR3 reads CASRSGSNTGELFF. The CDR3 DNA is TGTGCCAGTAGGTCTGGGTCGAACACCGGGGAGCTGTTTTTT.

This clonotype was seen only a few times. The chain links TRBV19 to TRBJ2-1; D may be TRBD1 (5 bases). V was trimmed by 4 bases and J by 11 bases, leaving 9 bases between them. Germline loops: CDR1 LNHDA, CDR2 SQIVND (reference sequence). This CDR3 contains 11 residues. The CDR3 DNA sequence: TGTGCCAGTAGTAACCGACAGAAGCAGTTCTTC. Translated, it gives CASSNRQKQFF.